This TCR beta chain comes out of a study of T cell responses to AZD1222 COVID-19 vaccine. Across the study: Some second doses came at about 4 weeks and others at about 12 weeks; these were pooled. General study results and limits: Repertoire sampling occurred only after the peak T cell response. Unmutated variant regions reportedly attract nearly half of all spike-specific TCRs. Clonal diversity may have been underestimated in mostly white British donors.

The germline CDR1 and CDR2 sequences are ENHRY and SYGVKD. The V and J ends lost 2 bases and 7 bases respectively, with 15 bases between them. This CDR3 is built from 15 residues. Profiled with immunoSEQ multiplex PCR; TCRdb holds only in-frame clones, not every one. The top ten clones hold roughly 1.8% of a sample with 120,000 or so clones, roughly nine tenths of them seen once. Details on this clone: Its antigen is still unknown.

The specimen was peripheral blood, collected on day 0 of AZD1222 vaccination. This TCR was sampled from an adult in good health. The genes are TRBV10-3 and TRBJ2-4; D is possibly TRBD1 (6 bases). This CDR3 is CAISEGQGRVNIQYF. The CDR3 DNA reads TGTGCCATCAGTGAGGGTCAGGGGCGAGTCAACATTCAGTACTTC.